Each of the 30 T cell receptor beta chains below was sequenced from the same sample in a study of CD8+CD57+ T cells in acquired aplastic anemia. Previously, flow cytometry had revealed CD8+CD57+ cell expansion in the patients chosen for sequencing. Template material for TCR beta VDJ and CDR3 profiling consisted of genomic DNA. TCRdb redid the calling of the reads with MiXCR, one entry per CDR3 protein. The data show roughly 250,000 distinct CDR3 sequences, 47% seen once. Sequencing used sorted CD4+, CD8+, or CD8+CD57+ T cells (not recorded which) from PBMCs. These receptors all come from a human donor with aplastic anemia.

This clonotype was found many times. The genes are TRBV6-5 and TRBJ1-1; D gene uncertain. The CDR3 is 15 amino acids. Germline CDR1 MNHEY, CDR2 SVGAGI. Trimming removed 0 bases from V and 1 base from J, with 9 bases in between. The CDR3 DNA sequence: TGTGCCAGCAGTTACTCGGTAGCCAGGAACACTGAAGCTTTCTTT. Translated, it gives CASSYSVARNTEAFF.

This clonotype was counted many times. Written as DNA, the CDR3 is TGCAGCGGACACTACGGAAAGACCGGGGAGCTGTTTTTT. It encodes CSGHYGKTGELFF. This chain links TRBV29-1 with TRBJ2-2, with D hard to call. CDR3 length equals 13 residues. V was shortened by 7 bases and J by 5 bases, with 14 bases between the two germline ends. The germline CDR1 and CDR2 sequences are SQVTM and ANQGSEA.

The rearrangement joins TRBV10-3 to TRBJ2-7; possibly TRBD1 for D (5 bases). Germline values: CDR1 ENHRY, CDR2 SYGVKD. The CDR3 loop spans 14 amino acids. V was pared by 1 base and J by 2 bases, with 9 bases between. In DNA, the CDR3 is TGTGCCATCAGTGAGTGGCCAGGGACCTACGAGCAGTACTTC. This sequence encodes CAISEWPGTYEQYF.

The chain joins TRBV29-1 to TRBJ2-6; 7 bases map to TRBD1. J lost 0 bases, V lost 0 bases, and 8 bases had no gene match. The germline CDR1 and CDR2 sequences are SQVTM and ANQGSEA. The CDR3 runs 18 residues. CDR3 nucleotide sequence: TGCAGCGTTGAAGATCGAGCCAGGGGGTGCTCTGGGGCCAACGTCCTGACTTTC. Encoded protein: CSVEDRARGCSGANVLTF.

The rearrangement uses TRBV29-1 and TRBJ1-2; tentative D call: TRBD1 (5 bases). Trimming took 5 bases from V and 4 from J, leaving 11 bases between them. Germline-derived CDR1 and CDR2 are SQVTM and ANQGSEA. CDR3 size: 12 residues. The CDR3 reads CSVNQGLYGYTF. In DNA form, the CDR3 reads TGCAGCGTTAATCAGGGACTCTATGGCTACACCTTC.

The V and J genes are TRBV14 and TRBJ2-7; 9 positions agree with TRBD2. This CDR3 spans 17 amino acids. Germline values: CDR1 SGHDN, CDR2 FVKESK. The V gene end was trimmed by 1 base and the J gene end by 0 bases; junction bases not matched to a gene: 7. CDR3 DNA: TGTGCCAGCAGCCAAGGACTAGCGGATCATAGCTCCTACGAGCAGTACTTC. Encoded protein: CASSQGLADHSSYEQYF. Full variable domain (missing parts from reference TRBV14 and TRBJ2-7): EAGVTQFPSHSVIEKGQTVTLRCDPISGHDNLYWYRRVMGKEIKFLLHFVKESKQDESGMPNNRFLAERTGGTYSTLKVQPAELEDSGVYFCASSQGLADHSSYEQYFGPGTRLTVT.

This clonotype was picked up a small number of times. V gene TRBV3-1 combines with J gene TRBJ2-5, with a weak D call TRBD2 (6 bases). Deletions cut 4 bases from V and 5 bases from J, with 20 bases between. CDR1 is LGHDT, CDR2 YNNKEL, per germline (reference sequence). The length of the CDR3 is 16 residues. The CDR3 here is CASSRKKTVREETQYF. As DNA, the CDR3 is TGTGCCAGCAGCCGTAAAAAGACAGTCCGGGAGGAGACCCAGTACTTC.

Details on this clonotype: A much larger clone differs by one base, so this may be a read error. The chain has TRBV7-2 and TRBJ2-7; D perhaps matches TRBD1 (6 bases). The V end was cut by 3 bases, the J end by 3 bases, with 12 bases between. Germline CDR1 and CDR2: SGHTA and FQGNSA. CDR3 length: 14 amino acids. The CDR3 DNA reads as TGTGCCAGCAGCTTGGGACAAAGTATCTACGAGCAGTACTTC. It specifies CASSLGQSIYEQYF.

This rearrangement joins TRBV28 to TRBJ2-1; weak D call: TRBD2 (5 bases). Germline assignment: CDR1 MDHEN and CDR2 SYDVKM. V gave up 5 bases and J gave up 0 bases, with 14 bases separating them. This CDR3 spans 16 amino acids. Here the CDR3 reads CASSPLSGSSYNEQFF. The CDR3 bases are TGTGCCAGCAGTCCCCTCTCGGGGAGCTCCTACAATGAGCAGTTCTTC.

V usage is TRBV14 and J usage is TRBJ2-7; 9 nucleotides agree with TRBD1. This CDR3 comprises 14 residues. CDR1 SGHDN and CDR2 FVKESK come from the germline V gene. V dropped 0 bases and J dropped 7; count of bases not matched to a gene: 4. The CDR3 DNA reads as TGTGCCAGCAGCCAAGATGGGACAGGGTGGGAGCAGTACTTC. This codes for CASSQDGTGWEQYF. The full variable domain, its missing parts supplied by reference TRBV14 and TRBJ2-7, is EAGVTQFPSHSVIEKGQTVTLRCDPISGHDNLYWYRRVMGKEIKFLLHFVKESKQDESGMPNNRFLAERTGGTYSTLKVQPAELEDSGVYFCASSQDGTGWEQYFGPGTRLTVT.

In regard to this clonotype: A much larger clonotype is one base distant, so this may be a read error. The genes are TRBV9 and TRBJ2-1, with D unresolved. The CDR3 extends over 16 amino acids. Germline V gives CDR1 SGDLS, CDR2 YYNGEE. The DNA for the CDR3 is TGTGCCAGCAGCCCCCAGAGCGTTTTCTCCTACAATGAGCAGCTCTTC. Its translation: CASSPQSVFSYNEQLF.

The CDR3 DNA reads as TGCAGTGCTCCTTTGGGGGGGGCAGCCTACGAGCAGTACTTC. Its protein product is CSAPLGGAAYEQYF. The V and J genes are TRBV20-1 and TRBJ2-7; a weak D match, TRBD2 (7 bases). The germline CDR1 and CDR2 sequences are DFQATT and SNEGSKA (reference sequence). V lost 5 bases and J 2 bases, leaving 16 bases between the germline ends. The CDR3 loop spans 14 amino acids.

This clonotype was detected ten times or more. The V gene is TRBV6-5, the J gene TRBJ2-5, with 7 bases lining up with TRBD1. The length of the CDR3 is 14 residues. With V trimmed by 5 bases and J by 4 bases, 7 bases remained unmatched. In germline, CDR1 is MNHEY, CDR2 SVGAGI. CDR3 bases: TGTGCCAGCAGTCAAGACAGGGTGGCAGAGACCCAGTACTTC. Translation gives CASSQDRVAETQYF.

This clonotype was recorded at least ten times. The CDR3 loop reads CASSLTGSSYEQYF. DNA for the CDR3: TGTGCCAGCAGCTTAACGGGTAGCTCCTACGAGCAGTACTTC. V gene TRBV7-8 combines with J gene TRBJ2-7; D gene uncertain. Germline V gives CDR1 SGHVS, CDR2 FQNEAQ. Trimming cost V 2 bases and J 0 bases, with 8 bases left between them. The CDR3 totals 14 residues. The full variable domain, with the rest looked up from reference TRBV7-8 and TRBJ2-7, is GAGVSQSPRYKVAKRGQDVALRCDPISGHVSLFWYQQALGQGPEFLTYFQNEAQLDKSGLPSDRFFAERPEGSVSTLKIQRTQQEDSAVYLCASSLTGSSYEQYFGPGTRLTVT.

This clonotype appeared a single time. This chain uses TRBV19 with TRBJ2-1; TRBD2 agrees at 7 bases. The germline V gene encodes CDR1 LNHDA and CDR2 SQIVND (reference sequence). This CDR3 is 16 amino acids long. Losses at the gene ends were 1 base for V and 12 bases for J; bases not matched to a gene: 15. The CDR3 loop reads CASSIVHGGSLTVQFF. The CDR3 nucleotides are TGTGCCAGTAGTATAGTTCACGGGGGGTCCCTTACTGTGCAGTTCTTC. Based on the CDR3 plus reference TRBV19 and TRBJ2-1, the full variable domain is DGGITQSPKYLFRKEGQNVTLSCEQNLNHDAMYWYRQDPGQGLRLIYYSQIVNDFQKGDIAEGYSVSREKKESFPLTVTSAQKNPTAFYLCASSIVHGGSLTVQFFGPGTRLTVL.

This clonotype was observed a few times. J is TRBJ1-3 and V is TRBV28, with 7 positions matching TRBD1. Germline CDR1 MDHEN, CDR2 SYDVKM. CDR3 length equals 16 residues. V was pared by 6 bases and J by 1 base, with 9 bases of the junction left unmatched. As DNA, the CDR3 is TGTGCCAGCAGCCGGGACAGACCAACTTCTGGAAACACCATATATTTT. Translating it yields CASSRDRPTSGNTIYF.

Written as DNA, the CDR3 is TGTGCCAGCAGCGTAGAGCTAGCGGGGGGGGGAGATACGCAGTATTTT. It translates to CASSVELAGGGDTQYF. J is TRBJ2-3 and V is TRBV9, with 12 positions matching TRBD2. Germline lookup yields CDR1 SGDLS and CDR2 YYNGEE. The trim removed 0 bases at V and 5 bases at J, leaving 4 bases unmatched. The CDR3 length is 16 residues.

This clonotype has at least ten counts. The chain couples TRBV5-8 to TRBJ1-6; D unclear. Germline CDR1 reads SGHTS; CDR2 reads YDEGEE. V was shortened by 5 bases and J by 8 bases, with 14 bases between the two germline ends. The CDR3 extends over 14 amino acids. The CDR3 reads CASRVAGDYSPLHF. The DNA for the CDR3 is TGTGCCAGCAGGGTGGCAGGTGACTATTCACCCCTCCACTTT.

V and J are TRBV7-6 and TRBJ1-5; 9 bases match TRBD1. Germline V gene data show CDR1 as SGHVS and CDR2 as FNYEAQ. With V trimmed by 5 bases and J by 7 bases, 9 bases remained unmatched. This CDR3 comprises 15 residues. The CDR3 loop is CASSTGTGRLQPQHF. The CDR3, as DNA: TGTGCCAGCAGCACCGGGACAGGGAGGTTGCAGCCCCAGCATTTT.

The rearrangement uses TRBV19 and TRBJ1-2, with a possible D match to TRBD1 (5 bases). The germline V gene has CDR1 LNHDA and CDR2 SQIVND (reference sequence). V lost 1 base to trimming and J lost 8 bases, with 17 bases between them. CDR3 length: 15 amino acids. The CDR3 protein is CASSIGLTAAGGYTF. The CDR3 bases are TGTGCCAGTAGTATAGGGTTGACAGCAGCGGGCGGCTACACCTTC.

In this sample, this clonotype turned up once. A read error may explain this, as a much larger clone is one base away. The final CDR3 position lacks the conserved phenylalanine or tryptophan, pointing to a likely read error. The chain has TRBV11-1 and TRBJ1-1; a weak D match, TRBD1 (5 bases). The CDR3 has 15 residues. Germline values: CDR1 SGHAT, CDR2 FQDESV (reference sequence). Here the CDR3 reads CASSWDGPGDTEAFS. In nucleotides, the CDR3 is TGCGCCAGCAGCTGGGACGGGCCTGGGGACACTGAAGCTTTCTCT.

This clonotype was picked up many times. The chain employs TRBV4-3 and TRBJ1-1, with D perhaps TRBD1 (6 bases). CDR1 and CDR2 from the germline V gene are LGHNA and YSLEER. V gave up 0 bases and J gave up 4 bases, with 12 bases separating them. CDR3 size: 15 residues. CDR3: CASSQDRGGGTEAFF. The CDR3, as DNA: TGCGCCAGCAGCCAAGATCGAGGAGGGGGCACTGAAGCTTTCTTT.

The J gene is TRBJ2-1, the V gene TRBV24-1, with TRBD1 matching over 10 bases. The CDR3 consists of 16 residues. Germline V gene lookup returns CDR1 KGHDR and CDR2 SFDVKD. V was pared by 4 bases and J by 7 bases, with 9 bases of the junction left unmatched. Here the CDR3 reads CATSEGDGTGVNEQFF. The DNA for the CDR3 is TGTGCCACCAGTGAGGGCGATGGGACAGGGGTAAATGAGCAGTTCTTC.

This rearrangement joins TRBV25-1 to TRBJ2-3; TRBD2 matches 7 bases. This CDR3 spans 15 amino acids. The germline CDR1 and CDR2 sequences are MGHDK and SYGVNS. V lost 1 base and J lost 0; bases outside the gene matches: 1. The CDR3 loop reads CASSELGGSTDTQYF. The DNA of the CDR3 is TGTGCCAGCAGTGAATTGGGGGGGAGCACAGATACGCAGTATTTT.

The V call is TRBV28, the J call TRBJ2-7; either TRBD1 or TRBD2 may fit D (5 bases each). The V end lost 5 bases, the J end lost 6 bases, and 14 bases lay between the germline ends. The germline CDR1 and CDR2 sequences are MDHEN and SYDVKM. There are 13 residues in the CDR3. CDR3 coding DNA: TGTGCCAGCAGTATGGGACCCTTGGGCGAGCAGTACTTC. The encoded protein is CASSMGPLGEQYF. Filled out from reference TRBV28 and TRBJ2-7, the complete variable domain reads DVKVTQSSRYLVKRTGEKVFLECVQDMDHENMFWYRQDPGLGLRLIYFSYDVKMKEKGDIPEGYSVSREKKERFSLILESASTNQTSMYLCASSMGPLGEQYFGPGTRLTVT.

This clonotype has only one observation. A much larger clone lies a single base off, so this may be a read error. The chain carries TRBV6-2 or TRBV6-3 and TRBJ1-5, with TRBD1 matching over 8 bases. Germline CDR1 MNHEY, CDR2 SVGEGT. This CDR3 comprises 15 residues. Losses at the gene ends were 7 bases for V and 3 bases for J; bases not matched to a gene: 8. The CDR3 region is CASTVGQGLNQPQHF. In DNA form, the CDR3 reads TGTGCCAGCACCGTTGGACAGGGCCTCAATCAGCCCCAGCATTTT.

This sequence joins TRBV28 and TRBJ1-5; 9 positions match TRBD1. Germline CDR1 MDHEN, CDR2 SYDVKM. The length of the CDR3 is 16 residues. The J segment lost 7 bases and the V segment lost 2 bases, leaving 9 bases of the junction unmatched. The CDR3 sequence: CASSLMGQGLVQPQHF. CDR3 coding DNA: TGTGCCAGCAGTTTAATGGGACAGGGTCTTGTACAGCCCCAGCATTTT.

This clonotype was observed many times. The chain combines TRBV7-2 with TRBJ2-1; 7 bases agree with TRBD2. Germline V lookup: CDR1 SGHTA, CDR2 FQGNSA. The V and J ends lost 3 bases and 2 bases, in that order; junction bases with no gene match: 4. The CDR3 runs to 15 residues. The CDR3 nucleotides are TGTGCCAGCAGCTTGACTAGCCTGGCCTACAATGAGCAGTTCTTC. Encoded protein: CASSLTSLAYNEQFF.

The chain carries TRBV7-8 and TRBJ1-5; D not certain. This CDR3 spans 16 amino acids. The V end was cut by 1 base, the J end by 3 bases, with 13 bases between. Germline CDR1 and CDR2: SGHVS and FQNEAQ. The CDR3 bases are TGTGCCAGCAGCTTAGAAGGATGGGGTTTCAATCAGCCCCAGCATTTT. It yields the protein CASSLEGWGFNQPQHF.

About this clonotype: Given a much more abundant clone one base away, this may be a read error. The rearrangement uses TRBV2 and TRBJ2-1; D is ambiguous. Trimming pared 8 bases from V and 10 bases from J, leaving 18 bases between. This CDR3 has 13 residues. CDR1 is SNHLY and CDR2 is FYNNEI in the germline V gene. The CDR3 loop reads CASHDTLNYEQFF. For the CDR3, the DNA is TGTGCCAGCCACGACACCTTAAACTACGAGCAGTTCTTC.